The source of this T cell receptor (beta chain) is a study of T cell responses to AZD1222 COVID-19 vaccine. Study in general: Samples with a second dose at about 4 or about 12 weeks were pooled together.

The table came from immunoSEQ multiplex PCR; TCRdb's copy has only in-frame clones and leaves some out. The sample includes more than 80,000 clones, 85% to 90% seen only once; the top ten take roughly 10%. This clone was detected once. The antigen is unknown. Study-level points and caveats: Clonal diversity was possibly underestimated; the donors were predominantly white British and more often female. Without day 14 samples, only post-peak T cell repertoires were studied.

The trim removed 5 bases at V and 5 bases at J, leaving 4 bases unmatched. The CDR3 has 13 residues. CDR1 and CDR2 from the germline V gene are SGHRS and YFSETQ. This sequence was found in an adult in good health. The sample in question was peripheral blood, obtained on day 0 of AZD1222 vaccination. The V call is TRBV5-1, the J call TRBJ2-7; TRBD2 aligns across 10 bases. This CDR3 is CASRLAGVNEQYF. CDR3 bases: TGCGCCAGCAGGCTAGCGGGAGTCAACGAGCAGTACTTC.